The 9 T cell receptor beta chains given below trace back to one sample, sequenced in a study of Tregs in tolerant kidney transplant recipients. TCRdb's copy holds only in-frame clones and misses some; the assay was immunoSEQ multiplex PCR. Among 15,000 to 20,000 clones, more than 60% were seen once, and the ten largest hold approximately 3%. These receptors have no identified antigens. Source material: Tregs from blood cultured with allogeneic cells. The receptors originated from a human donor in good health.

About this clone: At one end, the junction sequence differs from germline, possibly due to a read error. Other nucleotide sequences in the sample specify the same CDR3. The chain couples TRBV20-1 to TRBJ2-7; D unresolved. CDR1 and CDR2 from the germline V gene are DFQATT and SNEGSKA (reference sequence). The length of the CDR3 is 11 residues. The CDR3, as DNA: TGCAGTGCCTTAAGCTCCTACGAGCAGTATTTC. It is translated as CSALSSYEQYF.

The chain links TRBV2 to TRBJ1-6, with 7 nucleotides matching TRBD1. Germline CDR1 and CDR2: SNHLY and FYNNEI. The CDR3 totals 17 residues. With V trimmed by 1 base and J by 9 bases, 12 bases remained unmatched. The CDR3 region is CASSEEGLGQITSPLHF. The CDR3 nucleotides read TGTGCCAGCAGTGAAGAGGGTCTGGGACAGATAACTTCACCCCTCCACTTT. Full variable domain (missing parts from reference TRBV2 and TRBJ1-6): EPEVTQTPSHQVTQMGQEVILRCVPISNHLYFYWYRQILGQKVEFLVSFYNNEISEKSEIFDDQFSVERPDGSNFTLKIRSTKLEDSAMYFCASSEEGLGQITSPLHFGNGTRLTVT.

This clone was recorded at least ten times. J is TRBJ2-5 and V is TRBV5-1; the match to TRBD2 covers 8 bases. The CDR3 covers 14 residues. V gave up 4 bases and J gave up 6 bases; unmatched junction bases: 8. Germline CDR1 SGHRS, CDR2 YFSETQ. CDR3 loop: CASSPLGGGQTQYF. CDR3 nucleotides: TGCGCCAGCAGCCCTCTCGGGGGGGGCCAGACCCAGTACTTC.

This clone was recorded a few times. V is TRBV10-2 and J is TRBJ2-3; D perhaps matches TRBD1 (6 bases). The CDR3 length is 14 residues. From germline, CDR1 is WSHSY and CDR2 SAAADI. Trimming shortened V by 3 bases and J by 1 base, and 8 bases separated the two germline ends. Here the CDR3 reads CASSDRGGTDTQYF. The CDR3 nucleotides read TGCGCCAGCAGTGACAGGGGAGGCACAGATACGCAGTATTTT.

This chain uses TRBV6-5 with TRBJ2-7; 9 bases align to TRBD1. The V and J ends lost 6 bases and 6 bases, in that order; junction bases with no gene match: 3. The CDR3 loop spans 12 amino acids. Germline V gene sequence: CDR1 MNHEY, CDR2 SVGAGI. CDR3 nucleotides: TGTGCCAGCAGCCGGACAGGGGTCGAGCAGTACTTC. Translation gives CASSRTGVEQYF.

This clone was counted ten times or more. J is TRBJ1-1 and V is TRBV7-6; the D is unclear. The V gene lost 1 base and the J gene lost 1 base, with 7 bases spanning the gap. The CDR3 covers 14 residues. Germline loops: CDR1 SGHVS, CDR2 FNYEAQ. The CDR3 region has the DNA TGTGCCAGCAGCTTAGTTTCGGGGAACACTGAAGCTTTCTTT. It is translated as CASSLVSGNTEAFF.

V and J are TRBV6-1 and TRBJ2-7; TRBD2 aligns across 11 bases. V was clipped by 4 bases and J by 2 bases; unmatched bases: 4. The CDR3 is made up of 15 amino acids. Germline assignment: CDR1 MNHNS and CDR2 SASEGT. CDR3 in amino acids: CASSVLAGDTYEQYF. The CDR3 region has the DNA TGTGCCAGCAGTGTACTAGCGGGGGATACCTACGAGCAGTACTTC.

The genes are TRBV7-9 and TRBJ2-5; the D gene could be TRBD1 or TRBD2 (5 bases each). V shed 2 bases and J shed 4 bases, with 8 bases lying between them. CDR1 is SEHNR and CDR2 is FQNEAQ in the germline V gene (reference sequence). The CDR3 has 13 residues. CDR3 region: CASSLSGRETQYF. For the CDR3, the DNA is TGTGCCAGCAGCTTATCGGGGCGAGAGACCCAGTACTTC.

The chain links TRBV6-6 to TRBJ1-2; D possibly corresponds to TRBD1 (6 bases). CDR3 length: 13 amino acids. Germline CDR1 and CDR2: MNHNY and SVGAGI (reference sequence). V lost 11 bases and J 6 bases, leaving 19 bases between the germline ends. The CDR3 reads CAATRDTRHGYTF. CDR3 sequence (DNA): TGTGCCGCCACTCGGGACACCCGACATGGCTACACCTTC.